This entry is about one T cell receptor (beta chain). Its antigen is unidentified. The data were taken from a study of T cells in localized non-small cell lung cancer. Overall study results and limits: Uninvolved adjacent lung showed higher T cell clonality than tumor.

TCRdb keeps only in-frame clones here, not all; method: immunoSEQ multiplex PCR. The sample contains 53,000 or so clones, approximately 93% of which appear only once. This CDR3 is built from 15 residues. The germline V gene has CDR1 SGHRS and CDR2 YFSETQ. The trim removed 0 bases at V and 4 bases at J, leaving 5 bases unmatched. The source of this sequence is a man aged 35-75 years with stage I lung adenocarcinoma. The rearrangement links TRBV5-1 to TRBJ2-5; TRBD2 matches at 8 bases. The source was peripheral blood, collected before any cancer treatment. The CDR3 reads CASSLAGGPPETQYF. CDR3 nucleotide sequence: TGCGCCAGCAGCTTGGCGGGAGGGCCCCCAGAGACCCAGTACTTC.